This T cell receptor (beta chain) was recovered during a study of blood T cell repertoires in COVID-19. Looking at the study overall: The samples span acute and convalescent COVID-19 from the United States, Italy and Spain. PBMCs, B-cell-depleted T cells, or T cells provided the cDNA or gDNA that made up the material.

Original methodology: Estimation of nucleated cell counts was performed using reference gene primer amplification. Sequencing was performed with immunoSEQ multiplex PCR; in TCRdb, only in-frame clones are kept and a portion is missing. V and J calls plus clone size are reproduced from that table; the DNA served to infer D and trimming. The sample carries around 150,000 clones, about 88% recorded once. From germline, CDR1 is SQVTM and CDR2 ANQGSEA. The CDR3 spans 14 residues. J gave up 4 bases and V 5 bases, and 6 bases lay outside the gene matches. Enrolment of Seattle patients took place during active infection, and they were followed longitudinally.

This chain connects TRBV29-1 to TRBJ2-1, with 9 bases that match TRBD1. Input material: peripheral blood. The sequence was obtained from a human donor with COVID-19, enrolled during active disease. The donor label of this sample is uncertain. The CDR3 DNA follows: TGCAGCGTTTCCAACAGGGGGCAATACAATGAGCAGTTCTTC. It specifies CSVSNRGQYNEQFF.